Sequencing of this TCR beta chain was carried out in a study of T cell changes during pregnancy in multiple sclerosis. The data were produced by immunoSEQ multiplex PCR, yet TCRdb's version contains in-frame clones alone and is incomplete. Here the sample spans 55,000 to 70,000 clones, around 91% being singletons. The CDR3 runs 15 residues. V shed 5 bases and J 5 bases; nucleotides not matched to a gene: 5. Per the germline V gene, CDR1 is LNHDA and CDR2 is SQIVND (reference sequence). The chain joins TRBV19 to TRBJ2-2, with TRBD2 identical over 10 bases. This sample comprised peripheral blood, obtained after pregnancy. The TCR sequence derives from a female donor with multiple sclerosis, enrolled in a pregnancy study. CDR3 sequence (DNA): TGTGCCAGTAGTCTGACTAGCGGGTGGACCGGGGAGCTGTTTTTT. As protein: CASSLTSGWTGELFF.